This entry describes one T cell receptor beta chain. The antigen remains unidentified. Distinct nucleotide sequences in the sample also encode this CDR3. MiXCR was used by TCRdb to re-call the PCR reads. The table lists 5,500 to 7,000 clones, approximately 18% of them singletons. This record belongs to a study of metastatic and nonmetastatic thyroid tumors. General study points: Reports indicated that malignant thyroid tumors showed significantly higher TCR beta diversity than benign nodules did, in blood and tumor.

All patients were untreated before thyroid surgery. Germline CDR1 is SGHTA and CDR2 is FQGTGA. V lost 5 bases to trimming and J lost 4 bases, with 21 bases between them. The CDR3 is 17 residues long. V usage is TRBV7-3 and J usage is TRBJ2-1, with D uncertain. This TCR was recovered from a female donor with papillary thyroid cancer or a benign thyroid nodule (not recorded which). Some clones in this sample may be carry-over from other donors' samples. The sample consisted of adjacent normal tissue. CDR3 amino acids: CASSPSGGITPYNEQFF. In nucleotides, the CDR3 is TGTGCCAGCAGCCCATCGGGTGGTATAACCCCTTACAATGAGCAGTTCTTC.